This T cell receptor beta chain was identified in a study of response to subunit inactivated influenza vaccine. Broader study findings: Authors suggested few new T cells are recruited by each seasonal influenza vaccination.

MiXCR was run by TCRdb on the RT-PCR reads, yielding one entry per CDR3 protein. The table includes around 300,000 distinct CDR3 sequences, roughly 22% detected once. In this sample, this clonotype turned up a few times. Its specificity is unknown. The CDR3 consists of 14 residues. Germline V gene lookup returns CDR1 SGHRS and CDR2 YFSETQ. V gave up 1 base and J gave up 5 bases; unmatched junction bases: 4. Here the sequenced sample was PBMCs from blood, taken roughly 20 months after vaccination. The V and J genes are TRBV5-1 and TRBJ2-5; TRBD2 agrees at 8 bases. The sequence came from a man in his fifties or sixties who received an inactivated influenza vaccine. The chain's CDR3 is CASSLSGGGETQYF. The CDR3, as DNA: TGCGCCAGCAGCTTGAGCGGGGGAGGGGAGACCCAGTACTTC. The entire variable domain, with the rest obtained from reference TRBV5-1 and TRBJ2-5, is as follows: KAGVTQTPRYLIKTRGQQVTLSCSPISGHRSVSWYQQTPGQGLQFLFEYFSETQRNKGNFPGRFSGRQFSNSRSEMNVSTLELGDSALYLCASSLSGGGETQYFGPGTRLLVL.